This T cell receptor (beta chain) was sequenced in a study of blood T cell repertoires in COVID-19. Participants were aged about 18 to 100 years from roughly 26 US areas. Using immunoSEQ multiplex PCR, the repertoire was profiled, and TCRdb retains in-frame clones only, with some absent. There are about 400,000 clones in the sample; about 85% occur only once, and over 1.5% lies in the top ten. Germline loops: CDR1 SGHKS, CDR2 YYEKEE (reference sequence). After removal of 4 bases from V and 8 bases from J, the junction contained 13 bases not matched to a gene. The CDR3 has 16 residues. Sequenced: PBMCs or T cells enriched from blood (not recorded which). This clonotype was sampled from a woman younger than 30 with acute COVID-19. The V call is TRBV5-5, the J call TRBJ2-1, with 9 bases fitting TRBD2. The chain's CDR3 is CASSLPGGGAVHEQFF. CDR3 bases: TGTGCCAGCAGCCTACCGGGCGGGGGGGCCGTCCATGAGCAGTTCTTC.